Listed below are T cell receptor beta chains from one sample, sequenced in a study of CD8+CD57+ T cells in acquired aplastic anemia. MiXCR, run by TCRdb on the reads, gives a single entry per CDR3 protein. Among 200,000 or so distinct CDR3 sequences, 65% were seen once, and the ten largest hold about 60%. The material sequenced was sorted CD4+, CD8+, or CD8+CD57+ T cells (not recorded which) from PBMCs. All receptors come from a human donor with aplastic anemia. CDR3s include the opening cysteine and the closing phenylalanine or tryptophan. D genes are given only for firm matches. For some rows the clone size is stated as once, few or many, or as a class when expanded; others skip it.

cdr3_aa	cdr3_nt	d_call	v_call	j_call	clone_size
CASSLLPRDTRGNEQFF	TGTGCTAGCAGCTTACTACCCCGGGACACCCGGGGGAATGAGCAGTTCTTC	.	TRBV7-7	TRBJ2-1	.
CATSSQGATQPQHF	TGTGCCACCAGCAGCCAGGGGGCAACGCAGCCCCAGCATTTT	TRBD1	TRBV15	TRBJ1-5	.
CASRQGQNAGELFF	TGTGCCAGCAGACAGGGCCAGAACGCCGGGGAGCTGTTTTTT	.	TRBV11-2	TRBJ2-2	.
CASSSLTPDTQYF	TGTGCCAGCAGCTCGCTTACACCAGATACGCAGTATTTT	.	TRBV7-2	TRBJ2-3	.
CASSGDSNQPQHF	TGTGCCAGCAGTGGGGACAGCAATCAGCCCCAGCATTTT	.	TRBV6-4	TRBJ1-5	many
CASSPRQGRNTEAFF	TGTGCCAGCAGCCCGCGACAGGGTAGGAACACTGAAGCTTTCTTT	TRBD1	TRBV7-8	TRBJ1-1	few
CSAHPSQGRYGYTF	TGCAGTGCCCATCCATCCCAGGGTAGATATGGCTACACCTTC	.	TRBV20-1	TRBJ1-2	many
CASSQATGNTIYF	TGTGCCAGCAGTCAGGCAACAGGAAACACCATATATTTT	.	TRBV25-1	TRBJ1-3	.
CSARETGTGNGQFF	TGCAGTGCTAGAGAAACCGGGACAGGGAATGGGCAGTTCTTC	TRBD1	TRBV20-1	TRBJ2-1	.
CAISETGSYNEQFF	TGTGCCATCAGTGAAACGGGCTCCTACAATGAGCAGTTCTTC	.	TRBV10-3	TRBJ2-1	.
CASSTNRGSEQYF	TGTGCCAGTAGTACAAACAGGGGGAGCGAGCAGTACTTC	TRBD1	TRBV19	TRBJ2-7	.
CASMSRGEGYTF	TGTGCCAGCATGTCCAGGGGAGAAGGCTACACCTTC	.	TRBV12-3/TRBV12-4	TRBJ1-2	few
CASSRGAGGIEQYF	TGTGCCAGCAGCCGGGGGGCAGGGGGGATCGAGCAGTACTTC	.	TRBV7-4	TRBJ2-7	once
CSARDGGGQETQYF	TGCAGTGCTAGAGATGGAGGGGGACAAGAGACCCAGTACTTC	.	TRBV20-1	TRBJ2-5	few
CASSIGGKGAGQPQHF	TGTGCCAGTAGTATAGGCGGGAAGGGGGCAGGTCAGCCCCAGCATTTT	TRBD1	TRBV19	TRBJ1-5	.
CSARDRRAGMTDTQYF	TGCAGTGCTAGAGATCGGAGGGCCGGCATGACAGATACGCAGTATTTT	.	TRBV20-1	TRBJ2-3	.
CASSFVLAGPGKPQYF	TGTGCCAGCAGCTTCGTCCTAGCGGGCCCGGGCAAGCCCCAGTACTTC	TRBD2	TRBV7-9	TRBJ2-5	once
CSAGETGSYEQYF	TGCAGTGCTGGGGAGACAGGGAGCTACGAGCAGTACTTC	TRBD1	TRBV20-1	TRBJ2-7	.
CATSDGTTGTYNEQFF	TGTGCCACCAGTGATGGTACGACAGGGACCTACAATGAGCAGTTCTTC	TRBD1	TRBV24-1	TRBJ2-1	few